The 2 T cell receptor beta chains presented below share a single source sample, sequenced in a study of shared clonotypes between healthy human individuals. Method: immunoSEQ multiplex PCR; TCRdb's copy keeps in-frame clones and lacks some. The sample contains about 1 million clones, under 80% of which appear only once. The sequenced sample consisted of memory CD4+ T cells sorted from blood. The subset: CD45RA-negative fraction. These receptors were collected from a man younger than 35 in good health.

This clone was observed a single time. This chain uses TRBV28 with TRBJ2-7, with TRBD2 as a possible D gene (5 bases). Germline CDR1 MDHEN, CDR2 SYDVKM. V lost 6 bases and J 0 bases, leaving 12 bases between the germline ends. This CDR3 is built from 14 residues. CDR3 loop: CASSPAEGSYEQYF. The CDR3 DNA reads TGTGCCAGCAGCCCCGCAGAGGGCTCCTACGAGCAGTACTTC.

V gene TRBV6-5 combines with J gene TRBJ1-2; D might be TRBD1 (5 bases). Trimming shortened V by 10 bases and J by 6 bases, and 12 bases separated the two germline ends. The germline V gene encodes CDR1 MNHEY and CDR2 SVGAGI. CDR3 length equals 11 residues. The CDR3 here is CATWDFDGYTF. CDR3 bases: TGTGCCACTTGGGACTTCGATGGCTACACCTTC.